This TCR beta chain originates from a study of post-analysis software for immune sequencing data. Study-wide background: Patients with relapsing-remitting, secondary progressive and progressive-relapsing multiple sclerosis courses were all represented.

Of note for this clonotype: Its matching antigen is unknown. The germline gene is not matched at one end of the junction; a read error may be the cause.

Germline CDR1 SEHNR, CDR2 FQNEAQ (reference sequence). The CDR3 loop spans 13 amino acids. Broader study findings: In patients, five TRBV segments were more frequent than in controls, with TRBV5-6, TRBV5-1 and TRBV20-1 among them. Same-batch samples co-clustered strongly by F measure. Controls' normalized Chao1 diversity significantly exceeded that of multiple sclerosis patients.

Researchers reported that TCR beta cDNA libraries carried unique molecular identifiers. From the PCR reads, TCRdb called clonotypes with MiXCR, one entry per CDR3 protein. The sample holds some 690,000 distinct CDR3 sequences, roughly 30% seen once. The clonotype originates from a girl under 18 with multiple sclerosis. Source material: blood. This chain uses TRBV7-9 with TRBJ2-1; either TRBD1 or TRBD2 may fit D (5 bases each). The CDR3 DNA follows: TGTGCCAGCAAACGGGACCGCTACAACGAGCAGTTCTTC. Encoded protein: CASKRDRYNEQFF.